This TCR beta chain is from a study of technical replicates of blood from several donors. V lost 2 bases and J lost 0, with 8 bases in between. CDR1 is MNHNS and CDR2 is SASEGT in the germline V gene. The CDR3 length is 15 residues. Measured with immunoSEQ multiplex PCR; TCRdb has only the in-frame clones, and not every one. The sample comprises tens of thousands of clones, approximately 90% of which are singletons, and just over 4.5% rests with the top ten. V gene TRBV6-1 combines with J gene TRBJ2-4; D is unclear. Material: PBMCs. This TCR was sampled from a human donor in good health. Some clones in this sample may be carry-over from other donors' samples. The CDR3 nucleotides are TGTGCCAGCAGTGAATTAGCCCTAGCCAAAAACATTCAGTACTTC. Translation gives CASSELALAKNIQYF.